The clone carrying this T cell receptor beta chain occurred many times. Its antigen is currently unknown. This record belongs to a study of shared clonotypes between healthy human individuals. General study findings and limits: What naive subsets generally showed was a larger estimated richness than memory subsets showed.

Each CD8 memory set brought CD45RO+ cells together with CCR7-negative CD45RA+ TemRA cells. Assay execution took place at the deep level. Repertoires were generated with immunoSEQ multiplex PCR, while TCRdb's copy carries only in-frame clones and drops some. This sample has around 88,000 clones, with 67% found just once. CDR1 PRHDT and CDR2 FYEKMQ come from the germline V gene (reference sequence). Trimming removed 6 bases at V and 1 base at J, with 12 bases between. The CDR3 sequence is 14 residues long. This sequence originates from a man aged 30-40 years in good health. The chain has TRBV13 and TRBJ2-5; either TRBD1 or TRBD2 may supply D (5 bases each). The sequencing sample was made of memory CD8+ T cells sorted from blood. Documented subset: CD45RO+ cells pooled with CCR7-negative TemRA cells. CDR3 nucleotide sequence: TGTGCCAGCAGTTCAAGGGACCGCCAAGAGACCCAGTACTTC. It translates to CASSSRDRQETQYF.